The next 29 T cell receptor beta chains were all read from a single sample in a study of neurological immune-mediated disorders. TCRdb analysed the 5' RACE reads with MiXCR anew, one entry per CDR3 protein. The sample records around 56,000 distinct CDR3 sequences, approximately 25% being singletons. Time point specified: technical triplicate 2. The material sequenced was PBMCs. These TCRs come from a man in his sixties with HTLV-1-associated myelopathy (HAM/TSP).

Ten or more counts support this clonotype. The V call is TRBV5-1, the J call TRBJ2-1, with D perhaps assigned TRBD1 or TRBD2 (5 bases each). Germline CDR1 reads SGHRS; CDR2 reads YFSETQ. The CDR3 has 13 residues. V was trimmed by 4 bases and J by 8 bases, leaving 13 bases between them. The CDR3 here is CASSLGDRDEQFF. CDR3 DNA sequence: TGCGCCAGCAGCCTGGGGGATCGCGATGAGCAGTTCTTC.

This chain joins TRBV28 and TRBJ1-5, with D possibly TRBD1 on 5 matching bases. V lost 5 bases and J 5 bases, leaving 16 bases between the germline ends. The CDR3 extends over 15 amino acids. The germline V gene encodes CDR1 MDHEN and CDR2 SYDVKM. This CDR3 reads CASSTYRGADQPQHF. The CDR3 DNA follows: TGTGCCAGCAGTACTTATAGGGGCGCGGATCAGCCCCAGCATTTT.

J is TRBJ2-3 and V is TRBV7-3; D remains ambiguous. Germline V gives CDR1 SGHTA, CDR2 FQGTGA. The CDR3 is 15 amino acids. V was trimmed by 7 bases and J by 2 bases, leaving 16 bases between them. The CDR3 region has the DNA TGTGCCAGCACCCTTTCGCTATCGCCCACAGATACGCAGTATTTT. This codes for CASTLSLSPTDTQYF.

As to this clonotype: The CDR3 does not end in the conserved phenylalanine or tryptophan, so this is likely a read error. This chain connects TRBV7-9 to TRBJ2-3; D is perhaps TRBD2 (6 bases). The ends were cut back, 5 bases at V and 3 bases at J, with 33 bases in the middle. The germline CDR1 and CDR2 sequences are SEHNR and FQNEAQ (reference sequence). The CDR3 sequence is 21 residues long. CDR3 sequence reads: CASSPLAGGPTSWRLTDTQYY. CDR3 bases: TGTGCCAGCAGCCCCTTAGCCGGTGGGCCCACTAGCTGGAGGCTGACAGATACGCAGTATTAT.

This clonotype has just a few counts. The chain links TRBV18 to TRBJ2-7; 10 bases agree with TRBD1. This CDR3 has 15 residues. Trimming removed 6 bases from V and 4 bases from J; junction bases left unmatched: 9. CDR1 and CDR2 (germline): KGHSH, LQKENI. The CDR3 reads CASSLDRDRGYEQYF. The CDR3 DNA sequence: TGTGCCAGCTCCCTCGACCGGGACAGGGGTTACGAGCAGTACTTC. Complete variable domain (other parts from reference TRBV18 and TRBJ2-7): NAGVMQNPRHLVRRRGQEARLRCSPMKGHSHVYWYRQLPEEGLKFMVYLQKENIIDESGMPKERFSAEFPKEGPSILRIQQVVRGDSAAYFCASSLDRDRGYEQYFGPGTRLTVT.

The chain recombines TRBV19 with TRBJ1-1; D is possibly TRBD1 (6 bases). Germline loops: CDR1 LNHDA, CDR2 SQIVND (reference sequence). V lost 6 bases and J 2 bases, leaving 10 bases between the germline ends. CDR3 length equals 13 residues. CDR3 protein: CASRTQGNTEAFF. As DNA, the CDR3 is TGTGCCAGTAGGACACAGGGAAACACTGAAGCTTTCTTT. Full variable domain (rest looked up from reference TRBV19 and TRBJ1-1): DGGITQSPKYLFRKEGQNVTLSCEQNLNHDAMYWYRQDPGQGLRLIYYSQIVNDFQKGDIAEGYSVSREKKESFPLTVTSAQKNPTAFYLCASRTQGNTEAFFGQGTRLTVV.

This clonotype appeared many times. An end of the junction does not agree with germline; a read error may underlie this. The genes are TRBV28 and TRBJ2-6; tentative D call: TRBD2 (5 bases). In germline, CDR1 is MDHEN, CDR2 SYDVKM. The CDR3 totals 15 residues. The CDR3 nucleotides are TGTGTCAGCAGTGTGGGGAGCTCTGGGGCCAACGTCCTGACTTTC. This codes for CVSSVGSSGANVLTF.

The chain carries TRBV5-1 and TRBJ2-1, with D possibly matching TRBD2 (6 bases). Germline values: CDR1 SGHRS, CDR2 YFSETQ. V was pared by 0 bases and J by 3 bases, with 16 bases between. CDR3 size: 17 residues. This CDR3 is CASSLGALAAHYNEQFF. CDR3 nucleotide sequence: TGCGCCAGCAGCTTGGGGGCATTAGCGGCCCACTACAATGAGCAGTTCTTC. The full variable domain, with the rest looked up from reference TRBV5-1 and TRBJ2-1, is KAGVTQTPRYLIKTRGQQVTLSCSPISGHRSVSWYQQTPGQGLQFLFEYFSETQRNKGNFPGRFSGRQFSNSRSEMNVSTLELGDSALYLCASSLGALAAHYNEQFFGPGTRLTVL.

This clonotype was detected many times. V is TRBV7-9 and J is TRBJ2-3; 7 bases map to TRBD1. Germline CDR1 SEHNR, CDR2 FQNEAQ (reference sequence). The CDR3 has 15 residues. Trimming removed 5 bases from V and 4 bases from J; junction bases left unmatched: 9. The CDR3 region is CASSTDRERSDTQYF. CDR3 DNA sequence: TGTGCCAGCAGCACCGACAGGGAACGGTCAGATACGCAGTATTTT.

In this sample, this clonotype turned up many times. This chain connects TRBV2 to TRBJ1-1; D remains ambiguous. Germline V gene lookup returns CDR1 SNHLY and CDR2 FYNNEI. Deletions cut 5 bases from V and 5 bases from J, with 12 bases between. This CDR3 comprises 13 residues. In DNA, the CDR3 is TGTGCCAGCAGTCGGAGTGACGAGACTGAAGCTTTCTTT. It translates to CASSRSDETEAFF.

This clonotype was observed a handful of times. CDR3 sequence reads: CAISESQGKTEAFF. The CDR3 coding sequence is TGTGCCATCAGTGAGTCCCAGGGTAAAACTGAAGCTTTCTTT. The chain couples TRBV10-3 to TRBJ1-1; a weak D match, TRBD1 (5 bases). The germline V and J ends were trimmed by 0 bases and 5 bases, with 10 bases remaining between them. CDR1 is ENHRY and CDR2 is SYGVKD in the germline V gene. The CDR3 sequence is 14 residues long.

Ten or more counts support this clonotype. J is TRBJ2-1 and V is TRBV29-1; possibly TRBD1 for D (6 bases). V lost 8 bases and J lost 5, with 19 bases in between. From germline, CDR1 is SQVTM and CDR2 ANQGSEA. This CDR3 has 14 residues. The CDR3 nucleotides are TGCAGCTACACTAGGGGACAAGGGAACAATGAGCAGTTCTTC. Its translation: CSYTRGQGNNEQFF.

V is TRBV7-9 and J is TRBJ2-1, with D possibly being TRBD1 (5 bases). Germline CDR1 is SEHNR and CDR2 is FQNEAQ (reference sequence). Trimming took 4 bases from V and 9 from J, leaving 10 bases between them. This CDR3 is 12 amino acids long. The CDR3 protein is CASSSPTVEQFF. In DNA, the CDR3 is TGTGCCAGCAGCTCCCCGACAGTTGAGCAGTTCTTC.

As for this clonotype: A much bigger clone sits one base away, suggesting this may be a read error. The chain recombines TRBV9 with TRBJ1-1, with D tentatively TRBD1 (5 bases). The germline V gene has CDR1 SGDLS and CDR2 YYNGEE. V dropped 3 bases and J dropped 3 bases, with 9 bases sitting between them. CDR3 size: 13 residues. CDR3 region: CASSDGTYTEAFF. In nucleotides, the CDR3 is TGTGCCAGCAGCGACGGGACCTACACTGAAGCTTTCTTT.

The table lists this clonotype with many counts. J is TRBJ2-1 and V is TRBV14, with 9 bases that match TRBD2. The CDR3 consists of 16 residues. The germline gives CDR1 SGHDN, CDR2 FVKESK. V shed 4 bases, J shed 2 bases, and the junction held 6 bases outside the gene matches. In nucleotides, the CDR3 is TGTGCCAGCAGCCGGGCGACTAGCGGTCCCTACAATGAGCAGTTCTTC. As protein: CASSRATSGPYNEQFF.

CDR3: CASSSAGTGQPQHF. CDR3 nucleotide sequence: TGTGCCAGCAGTAGTGCAGGGACCGGTCAGCCCCAGCATTTT. V is TRBV25-1 and J is TRBJ1-5; the D gene is possibly TRBD1 (5 bases). Germline assignment: CDR1 MGHDK and CDR2 SYGVNS. Trimming left V 5 bases short and J 6 bases short, with 14 bases between. The CDR3 consists of 14 residues.

This clonotype was seen many times. The rearrangement uses TRBV6-5 and TRBJ2-3; 14 bases align to TRBD2. Germline V lookup: CDR1 MNHEY, CDR2 SVGAGI. The V and J ends lost 6 bases and 6 bases, in that order; junction bases with no gene match: 8. This CDR3 is 16 amino acids long. CDR3 DNA sequence: TGTGCCAGCAGACTCGGACTAGCGGGAGGATCGGATACGCAGTATTTT. As protein: CASRLGLAGGSDTQYF.

This clonotype was counted at least ten times. The chain employs TRBV20-1 and TRBJ2-3, with 7 bases matching TRBD2. Germline lookup yields CDR1 DFQATT and CDR2 SNEGSKA (reference sequence). The CDR3 extends over 16 amino acids. Trimming cost V 3 bases and J 3 bases; bases outside gene matches: 12. In DNA, the CDR3 is TGCAGTGCTAGCGCCCGGACTAGTTTAAATACAGATACGCAGTATTTT. The encoded protein is CSASARTSLNTDTQYF.

This clonotype was counted at least ten times. This chain uses TRBV20-1 with TRBJ2-1; D unresolved. Between the trimmed V and J ends, which lost 3 bases and 9 bases, there was a span of 9 bases. The CDR3 is 11 amino acids. The germline gives CDR1 DFQATT, CDR2 SNEGSKA (reference sequence). The CDR3 protein is CSASVRGEQFF. DNA of the CDR3: TGCAGTGCTAGCGTCCGTGGTGAGCAGTTCTTC.

This clonotype was detected many times. The chain carries TRBV5-5 and TRBJ1-2, with 9 bases matching TRBD1. Looked up from germline, CDR1 is SGHKS and CDR2 is YYEKEE (reference sequence). The CDR3 is 14 residues long. V was pared by 3 bases and J by 2 bases, with 2 bases of the junction left unmatched. CDR3: CASSWGTGNYGYTF. Here the CDR3 DNA reads TGTGCCAGCAGCTGGGGGACAGGGAACTATGGCTACACCTTC.

This chain uses TRBV9 with TRBJ2-7; D might be TRBD2 (5 bases). This CDR3 is built from 13 residues. The germline V gene has CDR1 SGDLS and CDR2 YYNGEE. The V gene lost 4 bases and the J gene lost 1 base, with 9 bases spanning the gap. DNA for the CDR3: TGTGCCAGCAGCCGAGAGGGATCCTACGAGCAGTACTTC. Encoded protein: CASSREGSYEQYF.

This clonotype came up many times. V is TRBV24-1 and J is TRBJ2-1; D is possibly TRBD2 (5 bases). V was clipped by 1 base and J by 0 bases, with 15 bases between them. This CDR3 has 18 residues. Germline V lookup: CDR1 KGHDR, CDR2 SFDVKD. Here the CDR3 DNA reads TGTGCCACCAGTGATTTTTCCCTAGCAAACCCCTCCTACAATGAGCAGTTCTTC. It yields the protein CATSDFSLANPSYNEQFF.

This clonotype occurred many times. This sequence joins TRBV29-1 and TRBJ2-1, with D possibly matching TRBD2 (6 bases). Deletions cut 4 bases from V and 6 bases from J, with 19 bases between. CDR3 length: 15 residues. From germline, CDR1 is SQVTM and CDR2 ANQGSEA. CDR3 in DNA: TGCAGCGTTGGAGCCGCGGGCCTGGGGGGCAATGAGCAGTTCTTC. This gives the protein CSVGAAGLGGNEQFF.

In this sample, this clonotype turned up many times. V gene TRBV5-4 combines with J gene TRBJ2-7, with 8 bases lining up with TRBD2. CDR1 SGHNT and CDR2 YYREEE come from the germline V gene (reference sequence). The CDR3 sequence is 14 residues long. V lost 2 bases to trimming and J lost 0 bases; unmatched junction nucleotides: 1. CDR3 nucleotides: TGTGCCAGCAGCTTAAGCGGGAGCTCCTACGAGCAGTACTTC. It specifies CASSLSGSSYEQYF.

This clonotype was observed a few times. This chain connects TRBV28 to TRBJ1-2; possible D gene TRBD1, 5 bases. CDR3 length: 13 amino acids. With 6 bases removed from V and 5 bases from J, the gap between germline ends came to 13 bases. Germline V CDR1 and CDR2: MDHEN, SYDVKM. The CDR3 DNA reads as TGTGCCAGCAGCGAGACAGCCTGGTATGGCTACACCTTC. Amino acids: CASSETAWYGYTF.

This clonotype was recorded many times. The rearrangement joins TRBV24-1 to TRBJ2-3; 8 bases match TRBD2. V lost 5 bases, J lost 3 bases, and 9 bases stayed unmatched. From germline, CDR1 is KGHDR and CDR2 SFDVKD. This CDR3 has 16 residues. The CDR3 DNA is TGTGCCACCAGTGGAGGGAGCGGGAGAACTACAGATACGCAGTATTTT. Encoded protein: CATSGGSGRTTDTQYF.

This clonotype was counted ten times or more. The rearrangement links TRBV12-3 or TRBV12-4 to TRBJ2-2; 8 positions agree with TRBD1. Losses at the gene ends were 1 base for V and 5 bases for J; bases not matched to a gene: 3. There are 15 residues in the CDR3. The CDR3 reads CASSLDQGATGELFF. CDR3 DNA: TGTGCCAGCAGTTTAGACCAGGGGGCGACCGGGGAGCTGTTTTTT.

The gene calls are TRBV11-2 and TRBJ2-5, with 8 bases aligning to TRBD1. The CDR3 extends over 15 amino acids. V lost 5 bases and J lost 5; bases outside the gene matches: 10. The germline V gene encodes CDR1 SGHAT and CDR2 FQNNGV. The CDR3 region is CASSLDRGVVETQYF. The CDR3 bases are TGTGCCAGCAGCCTCGACAGGGGTGTCGTTGAGACCCAGTACTTC.

Note on this clonotype: One end of the junction fails to match germline, which may point to a read error. This rearrangement joins TRBV7-2 to TRBJ2-7; a weak D match, TRBD2 (5 bases). CDR1 is SGHTA, CDR2 FQGNSA, per germline. CDR3 size: 12 residues. This chain's CDR3 is CASSLGHSEKYF. In DNA, the CDR3 is TGTGCCAGCAGCTTAGGGCATAGCGAGAAGTACTTC. The full variable domain, its missing parts supplied by reference TRBV7-2 and TRBJ2-7, is GAGVSQSPSNKVTEKGKDVELRCDPISGHTALYWYRQSLGQGLEFLIYFQGNSAPDKSGLPSDRFSAERTGGSVSTLTIQRTQQEDSAVYLCASSLGHSEKYFGPGTRLTVT.